One and the same sample provided the 4 T cell receptor beta chains below, sequenced in a study of blood T cell repertoires in COVID-19. Profiled with immunoSEQ multiplex PCR; TCRdb holds only in-frame clones, not every one. The sample has around 200,000 clones, over 80% seen once. Sequencing input: peripheral blood. The receptors stem from a woman in her thirties or forties with acute or convalescent COVID-19.

V is TRBV20-1 and J is TRBJ1-2; perhaps TRBD1 as D (6 bases). V lost 4 bases to trimming and J lost 5 bases, with 8 bases between them. This CDR3 is built from 11 residues. The germline V gene has CDR1 DFQATT and CDR2 SNEGSKA (reference sequence). In nucleotides, the CDR3 is TGCAGTGCTAACAGGGCATATGGCTACACCTTC. It specifies CSANRAYGYTF.

The chain is built from TRBV5-4 and TRBJ2-3; TRBD2 aligns across 10 bases. Per germline, CDR1 SGHNT and CDR2 YYREEE (reference sequence). V shed 4 bases and J 0 bases; nucleotides not matched to a gene: 2. This CDR3 has 15 residues. CDR3 nucleotide sequence: TGTGCCAGCAGCCCGGGACTAGCGAGCACAGATACGCAGTATTTT. It translates to CASSPGLASTDTQYF.

The chain joins TRBV7-2 to TRBJ1-1; 8 bases map to TRBD1. CDR3 length: 14 residues. Trimming at V came to 1 base and at J to 4 bases, leaving 2 bases not matched to a gene. Germline values: CDR1 SGHTA, CDR2 FQGNSA. CDR3 protein: CASSLVGQVTEAFF. The DNA of the CDR3 is TGTGCCAGCAGCTTAGTGGGACAGGTCACTGAAGCTTTCTTT.

The chain combines TRBV5-5 with TRBJ1-5, with 9 bases aligning to TRBD1. Germline CDR1 reads SGHKS; CDR2 reads YYEKEE (reference sequence). This CDR3 is 15 amino acids long. Trimming removed 2 bases from V and 3 bases from J; junction bases left unmatched: 3. CDR3 loop: CASSFWDRDNQPQHF. The CDR3 bases are TGTGCCAGCAGCTTCTGGGACAGGGACAATCAGCCCCAGCATTTT.